This T cell receptor (beta chain) was captured in a study of shared clonotypes between healthy human individuals. Study-wide points: A generally larger estimated richness was seen in naive subsets than in memory subsets.

Each cell subset's genomic DNA was divided evenly among several immunoSEQ plates. Profiling relied on immunoSEQ multiplex PCR, and the TCRdb table lists in-frame clones only, not all of them. The table shows 2,500,000 or so clones, with around nine tenths occurring only once. V shed 6 bases, J shed 3 bases, and the junction held 12 bases outside the gene matches. The CDR3 has 16 amino acids. CDR1 is LNHDA, CDR2 SQIVND, per germline (reference sequence). Regarding this clone: Its antigen is undetermined.

Input material: naive CD4+ T cells sorted from blood. Stated subset: CD45RA+ positively selected. V gene TRBV19 combines with J gene TRBJ2-7; 9 nucleotides agree with TRBD2. The sequence was collected from a man between 18 and 29 years old in good health. CDR3 coding DNA: TGTGCCAGTAGCCCGCCCGAGGCTAGCGGGAACTACGAGCAGTACTTC. Its translation is CASSPPEASGNYEQYF.